The next 5 T cell receptor beta chains were all read from a single sample in a study of tumor-infiltrating lymphocytes in primary liver carcinoma (dated by TCRdb to the late 2010s). The data were produced on an Illumina HiSeq 2500. Starting from 450 to 500 ng total RNA, TCRbeta-specific cDNA was produced by reverse transcription with a constant-region primer and ProtoScript II reverse transcriptase. Three nested multiplex PCR rounds, following a slightly modified ARM-PCR procedure, were used to build the TCRbeta libraries. Multiplex TRBV1-TRBV30 forward primers and a Cbeta reverse primer were used in the first two PCR rounds, each of which was run for roughly 10 cycles. The public reads were reanalyzed by TCRdb: fastp trimming at Q25, MiXCR alignment, in-frame beta chains only. CDR3 protein duplicates are merged, each entry listing the most common genes and DNA. For this sample the table gives 95,000 to 150,000 distinct CDR3 sequences, of which about 68% were detected only once. The ten largest clones take up 9.3% of the sample.

Total RNA and DNA were co-extracted from about 19-30 mg of bulk tissue with the AllPrep DNA/RNA mini kit, without cell sorting. The specimen was liver tumor tissue from sampling region 1. Taken with the paper, the label for cell subset or site translates to: tumor region T1, superior pole. The receptors were sampled from a woman aged 55 to 70 with primary liver carcinoma and hepatitis B virus infection.

This clonotype occurred a few times. The V call is TRBV5-1, the J call TRBJ2-5, with 10 bases that match TRBD2. Germline V gives CDR1 SGHRS, CDR2 YFSETQ. Trimming cost V 3 bases and J 4 bases; bases outside gene matches: 12. The CDR3 totals 17 residues. This CDR3 is CASSSGRGSGRSETQYF. Here the CDR3 DNA reads TGCGCCAGCAGCTCCGGCAGGGGTAGCGGGAGGTCAGAGACCCAGTACTTC.

V usage is TRBV19 and J usage is TRBJ1-1, with unresolved D. The CDR3 spans 13 residues. V was trimmed by 2 bases and J by 7 bases, leaving 11 bases between them. The germline V gene has CDR1 LNHDA and CDR2 SQIVND (reference sequence). CDR3 sequence reads: CASSISGRHEAFF. Here the CDR3 DNA reads TGTGCCAGTAGTATATCCGGACGGCATGAAGCTTTCTTT.

With respect to this clonotype: The CDR3 does not close with the conserved phenylalanine or tryptophan, likely indicating a read error. The limits of the CDR3 on the DNA are not certain, so only TCRdb's listed CDR3 is given. This chain joins TRBV11-2 and TRBJ2-1; TRBD2, the D gene given by the table, was not confirmed from the DNA. CDR1 is SGHAT, CDR2 FQNNGV, per germline. The CDR3 extends over 17 residues, inclusive of both ends. CDR3 sequence: CASSRRLAGGPGDGQFL.

Details on this clonotype: This may stem from a read error, because a much larger clone lies one nucleotide away. The chain employs TRBV29-1 and TRBJ2-1, with TRBD2 as a possible D gene (5 bases). V was shortened by 7 bases and J by 7 bases, with 11 bases between the two germline ends. CDR3 length: 11 amino acids. Germline loops: CDR1 SQVTM, CDR2 ANQGSEA. This chain's CDR3 is CSGGSGNEQFF. CDR3 nucleotide sequence: TGCAGCGGAGGGTCGGGGAATGAGCAGTTCTTC.

This clonotype was detected only a few times. This chain links TRBV7-9 with TRBJ1-4; D ambiguous. Germline CDR1 and CDR2: SEHNR and FQNEAQ (reference sequence). The CDR3 runs to 16 residues. V was trimmed by 1 base and J by 0 bases, leaving 9 bases between them. This CDR3 is CASSLGVGSTNEKLFF. In nucleotides, the CDR3 is TGTGCCAGCAGCTTAGGAGTAGGATCAACTAATGAAAAACTGTTTTTT.